This T cell receptor beta chain was captured in a study of graft-versus-host responses after intestinal transplantation. Concerning this clone itself: The target antigen is unknown.

General study findings and limits: Circulating GvH clones peaking coincided with falling HvG clones soon after transplant.

V was pared by 1 base and J by 4 bases, with 8 bases between. CDR3 size: 13 residues. Germline-derived CDR1 and CDR2 are SGHNT and YENEEA. Sequencing was performed with immunoSEQ multiplex PCR; in TCRdb, only in-frame clones are kept and a portion is missing. The data contain about 88,000 clones, less than 95% of them seen just once; the ten biggest clones take up less than 0.45%. The sample consisted of unstimulated CD4+ T cells sorted from spleen or lymph node cells, taken before transplant. The receptor was isolated from a human donor who was the organ donor for an intestinal transplant. The chain combines TRBV11-3 with TRBJ2-7; D may be TRBD2 (5 bases). The CDR3 protein is CASSLASGYEQYF. CDR3 coding DNA: TGTGCCAGCAGCTTAGCCAGCGGTTACGAGCAGTACTTC.